This TCR beta chain was retrieved from a study of T cell changes during pregnancy in multiple sclerosis. The CDR3 loop spans 18 amino acids. The V and J ends lost 3 bases and 9 bases, in that order; junction bases with no gene match: 20. Germline assignment: CDR1 SQVTM and CDR2 ANQGSEA. The method was immunoSEQ multiplex PCR; TCRdb's version includes in-frame clones alone and lacks a portion of them. The sample consists of some 46,000 clones, roughly 92% of them appearing once. The chain recombines TRBV29-1 with TRBJ2-1, with TRBD2 matching over 10 bases. The material was peripheral blood, obtained in the third trimester of pregnancy. The clonotype originates from a female donor with multiple sclerosis, enrolled in a pregnancy study. This CDR3 is CSVEVFLGLAGVGSEQFF. CDR3 bases: TGCAGCGTTGAGGTCTTTTTAGGGCTAGCGGGAGTAGGGAGTGAGCAGTTCTTC.